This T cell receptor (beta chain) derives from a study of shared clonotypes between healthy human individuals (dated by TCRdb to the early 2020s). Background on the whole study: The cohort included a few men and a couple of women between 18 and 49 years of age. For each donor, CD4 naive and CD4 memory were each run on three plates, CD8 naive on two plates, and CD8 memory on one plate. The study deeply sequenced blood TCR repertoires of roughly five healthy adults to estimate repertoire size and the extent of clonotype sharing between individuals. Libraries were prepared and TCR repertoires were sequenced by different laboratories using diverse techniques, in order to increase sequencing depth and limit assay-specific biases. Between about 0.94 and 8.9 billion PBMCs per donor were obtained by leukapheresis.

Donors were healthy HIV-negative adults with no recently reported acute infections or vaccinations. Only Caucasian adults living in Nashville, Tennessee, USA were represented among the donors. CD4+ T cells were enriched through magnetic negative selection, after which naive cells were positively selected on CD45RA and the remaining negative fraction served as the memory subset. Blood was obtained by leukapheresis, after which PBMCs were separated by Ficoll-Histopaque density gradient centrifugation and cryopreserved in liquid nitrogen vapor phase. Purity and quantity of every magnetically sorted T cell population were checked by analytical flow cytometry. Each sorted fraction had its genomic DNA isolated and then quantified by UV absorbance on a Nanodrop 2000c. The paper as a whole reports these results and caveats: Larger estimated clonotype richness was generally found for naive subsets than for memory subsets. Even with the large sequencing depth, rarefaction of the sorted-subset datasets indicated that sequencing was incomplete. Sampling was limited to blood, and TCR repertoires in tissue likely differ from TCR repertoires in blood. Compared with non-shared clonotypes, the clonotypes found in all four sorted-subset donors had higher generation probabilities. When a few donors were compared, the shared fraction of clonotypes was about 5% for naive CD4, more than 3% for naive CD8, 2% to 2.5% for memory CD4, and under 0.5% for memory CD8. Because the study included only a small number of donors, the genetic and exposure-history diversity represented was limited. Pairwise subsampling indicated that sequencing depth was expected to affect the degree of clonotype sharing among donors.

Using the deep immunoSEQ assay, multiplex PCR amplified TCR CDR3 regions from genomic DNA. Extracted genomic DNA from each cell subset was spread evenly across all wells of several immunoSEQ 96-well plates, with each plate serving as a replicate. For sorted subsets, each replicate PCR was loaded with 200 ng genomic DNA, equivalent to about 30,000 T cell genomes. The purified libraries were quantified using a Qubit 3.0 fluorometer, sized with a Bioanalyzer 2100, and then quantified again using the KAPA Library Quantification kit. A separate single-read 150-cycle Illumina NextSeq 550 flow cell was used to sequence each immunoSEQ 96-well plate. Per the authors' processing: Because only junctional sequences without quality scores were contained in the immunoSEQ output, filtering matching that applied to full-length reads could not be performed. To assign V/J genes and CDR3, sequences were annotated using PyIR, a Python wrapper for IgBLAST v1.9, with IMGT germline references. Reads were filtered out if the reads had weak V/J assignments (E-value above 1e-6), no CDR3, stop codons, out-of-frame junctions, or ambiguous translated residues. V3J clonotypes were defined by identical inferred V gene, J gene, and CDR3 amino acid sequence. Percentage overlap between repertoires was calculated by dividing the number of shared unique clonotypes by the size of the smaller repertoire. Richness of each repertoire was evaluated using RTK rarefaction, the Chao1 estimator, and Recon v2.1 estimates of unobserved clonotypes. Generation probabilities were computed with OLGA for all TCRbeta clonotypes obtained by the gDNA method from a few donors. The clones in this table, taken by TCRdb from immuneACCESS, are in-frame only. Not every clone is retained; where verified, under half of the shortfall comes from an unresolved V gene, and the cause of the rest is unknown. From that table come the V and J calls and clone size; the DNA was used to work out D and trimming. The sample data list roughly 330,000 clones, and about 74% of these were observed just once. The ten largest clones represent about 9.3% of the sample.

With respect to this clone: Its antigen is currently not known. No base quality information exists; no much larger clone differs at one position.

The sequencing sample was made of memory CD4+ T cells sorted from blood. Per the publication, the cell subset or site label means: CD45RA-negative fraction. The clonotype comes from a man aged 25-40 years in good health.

The CDR3 has the sequence CASSLDGRGYEQYF. In nucleotide form, the sequence is TGCGCCAGCAGCTTGGACGGGAGAGGCTACGAGCAGTACTTC. The rearranged segments are TRBV5-1 and TRBJ2-7; the D region possibly corresponds to TRBD2 (6 bases align). The CDR3 runs 14 residues from the cysteine to the phenylalanine. Only the CDR3 portion is preserved as DNA: 42 bases, with reading frame beginning at the first base. A distance of 10 bases separates the germline ends of V and J, which lose 0 bases and 3 bases respectively. CDR1 is given as SGHRS and CDR2 as YFSETQ, both from the germline V gene.